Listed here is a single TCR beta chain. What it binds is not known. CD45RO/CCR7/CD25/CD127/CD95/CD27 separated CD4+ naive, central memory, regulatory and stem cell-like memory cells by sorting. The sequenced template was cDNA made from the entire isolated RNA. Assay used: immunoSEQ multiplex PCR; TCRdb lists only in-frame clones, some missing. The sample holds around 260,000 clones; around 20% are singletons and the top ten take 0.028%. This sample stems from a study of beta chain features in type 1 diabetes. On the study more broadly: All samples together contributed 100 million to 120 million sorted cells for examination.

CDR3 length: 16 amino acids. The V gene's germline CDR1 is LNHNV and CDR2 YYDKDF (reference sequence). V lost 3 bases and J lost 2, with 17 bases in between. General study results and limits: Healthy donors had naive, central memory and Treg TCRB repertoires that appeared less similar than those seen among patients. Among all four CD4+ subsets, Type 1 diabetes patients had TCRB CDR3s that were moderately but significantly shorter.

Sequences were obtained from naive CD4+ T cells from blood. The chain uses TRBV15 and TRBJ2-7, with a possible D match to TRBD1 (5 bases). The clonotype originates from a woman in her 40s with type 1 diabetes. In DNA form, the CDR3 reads TGTGCCACCAGCAGGGGTAAGGGTACAGGACCCTACGAGCAGTACTTC. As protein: CATSRGKGTGPYEQYF.